A single sample is the source of the 30 T cell receptor beta chains below, sequenced in a study of CXCR3-negative and CXCR3-positive naive CD8 T cells. General study points: In CXCR3-positive naive cells, the TRB CDR3s were more hydrophobic than in CXCR3-negative naive cells.

Their cognate antigens are unknown. It was by 5' RACE with UMI labels that the TRB cDNA libraries were prepared. For each CDR3 protein, TCRdb gives one entry from its re-call of the 5' RACE reads, without DNA. The repertoire table contains 4,500 to 5,000 distinct CDR3 sequences. Sequencing was performed on naive CXCR3+ CD8+ T cells from blood. The subset was: CD45RO-CCR7+CD27+CD95- naive CD8+ T cells expressing CXCR3 (TNR3+). Receptor source: a human donor in good health. Some clones in this sample may be carry-over from other donors' samples.

This clonotype is called medium-sized based on its frequency. The rearrangement links TRBV18 to TRBJ1-5; TCRdb selects TRBD1, and the lack of DNA leaves this call unchecked. CDR1 KGHSH and CDR2 LQKENI come from the germline V gene. The length of the CDR3 is 16 residues. CDR3 residues: CASSPPPGNSNQPQHF.

The rearrangement uses TRBV10-1 and TRBJ2-1; the D gene TCRdb calls, TRBD1, cannot be checked with no DNA. CDR1 is WNHNN and CDR2 is SYGVQD in the germline V gene (reference sequence). The CDR3 sequence is 16 residues long. CDR3 region: CASSGAGTGGDNEQFF.

The CDR3: CSVNILDDYEQYF. J is TRBJ2-7 and V is TRBV29-1. Germline loops: CDR1 SQVTM, CDR2 ANQGSEA. The CDR3 runs 13 residues.

The chain uses TRBV7-6 and TRBJ1-5; absent DNA, TCRdb's TRBD1 call cannot be checked. Germline CDR1 SGHVS, CDR2 FNYEAQ. This CDR3 is 15 amino acids long. CDR3 loop: CASSLAQDSNQPQHF. Full variable domain (remainder filled in from reference TRBV7-6 and TRBJ1-5): GAGVSQSPRYKVTKRGQDVALRCDPISGHVSLYWYRQALGQGPEFLTYFNYEAQQDKSGLPNDRFSAERPEGSISTLTIQRTEQRDSAMYRCASSLAQDSNQPQHFGDGTRLSIL.

By frequency, this clonotype registers medium-sized (0.01 to 0.1%). V is TRBV5-1 and J is TRBJ2-7; the TRBD2 assignment by TCRdb is unverifiable without DNA. The CDR3 has 17 amino acids. Looked up from germline, CDR1 is SGHRS and CDR2 is YFSETQ. The CDR3: CASSRGLAGASSYEQYF.

The rearrangement links TRBV29-1 to TRBJ1-1; the TCRdb call, TRBD1, lacks DNA for checking. Germline CDR1 is SQVTM and CDR2 is ANQGSEA. The CDR3 is made up of 12 amino acids. This CDR3 reads CSVAGTEFEAFF.

This clonotype counts as medium-sized by frequency. This rearrangement joins TRBV20-1 to TRBJ2-1; checking the TCRdb D call of TRBD2 is not possible without DNA. The CDR3 is 16 residues long. CDR1 is DFQATT and CDR2 is SNEGSKA in the germline V gene (reference sequence). This CDR3 is CSARDEVLAIYNEQFF.

The V call is TRBV27, the J call TRBJ2-7; TCRdb's D gene call, TRBD1, goes unchecked for lack of DNA. CDR1 is MNHEY, CDR2 SMNVEV, per germline (reference sequence). The CDR3 contains 14 residues. This chain's CDR3 is CASSVGTGSKEQYF.

The J gene is TRBJ1-4, the V gene TRBV12-3 or TRBV12-4; with no DNA, the TCRdb D assignment of TRBD1 cannot be verified. The CDR3 contains 14 residues. CDR3 residues: CASSRQAFNENLFF.

This clonotype is medium-sized (0.01 to 0.1%) by frequency. J is TRBJ2-7 and V is TRBV7-8; TCRdb selects TRBD2, and the lack of DNA leaves this call unchecked. The CDR3 is made up of 16 amino acids. CDR1 is SGHVS and CDR2 is FQNEAQ in the germline V gene. CDR3 protein: CASSPSTSGRVYEQYF.

This clonotype ranks as medium-sized in terms of frequency. V is TRBV29-1 and J is TRBJ2-1; TCRdb's D call, TRBD1, is unchecked because there is no DNA. The CDR3 length is 15 residues. Germline V gene sequence: CDR1 SQVTM, CDR2 ANQGSEA. CDR3 in amino acids: CSVEITGTLSPEQFF.

In terms of frequency, this clonotype is medium-sized (0.01 to 0.1%). The V and J genes are TRBV29-1 and TRBJ2-5. Germline lookup yields CDR1 SQVTM and CDR2 ANQGSEA. The CDR3 runs 12 residues. The chain's CDR3 is CSVDRTDGTQYF.

This chain uses TRBV19 with TRBJ2-7; with no DNA, the TCRdb D assignment of TRBD1 cannot be verified. The CDR3 spans 11 residues. Germline V lookup: CDR1 LNHDA, CDR2 SQIVND (reference sequence). The CDR3 sequence is CATRTGREQYF.

CDR3 sequence: CASSPGRNEQFF. The gene calls are TRBV6-5 and TRBJ2-1; TCRdb selects TRBD1, and the lack of DNA leaves this call unchecked. Germline CDR1 MNHEY, CDR2 SVGAGI. CDR3 length: 12 amino acids.

The V and J genes are TRBV28 and TRBJ1-1; TCRdb reports TRBD1, a call that lacks DNA to check it against. The CDR3 loop spans 14 amino acids. Germline V gene sequence: CDR1 MDHEN, CDR2 SYDVKM. CDR3 residues: CASSLERENTEAFF.

The chain has TRBV29-1 and TRBJ2-5; TCRdb's D call, TRBD2, is unchecked because there is no DNA. CDR1 is SQVTM and CDR2 is ANQGSEA in the germline V gene. This CDR3 region has 12 residues. CDR3 region: CSVVAGEETQYF.

The gene calls are TRBV6-5 and TRBJ1-2. This CDR3 spans 13 amino acids. In germline, CDR1 is MNHEY, CDR2 SVGAGI. The CDR3 here is CASSYSTGRGYTF.

The chain links TRBV14 to TRBJ2-7. The germline V gene has CDR1 SGHDN and CDR2 FVKESK. The CDR3 length is 14 residues. The CDR3 reads CASSQRESSYEQYF.

The chain joins TRBV6-5 to TRBJ1-2. Germline lookup yields CDR1 MNHEY and CDR2 SVGAGI. This CDR3 has 13 residues. The CDR3 sequence is CASRMALDYGYTF.

Frequency places this clonotype as medium-sized (0.01 to 0.1%). The chain links TRBV29-1 to TRBJ2-1. In germline, CDR1 is SQVTM, CDR2 ANQGSEA. The CDR3 is made up of 14 amino acids. The CDR3 here is CSDLGGDKPNEQFF.

The CDR3 loop is CASARGGEPYEQYF. This chain links TRBV7-2 with TRBJ2-7; the D call of TRBD2 rests on TCRdb alone, since no DNA is present to check it. Germline V gene lookup returns CDR1 SGHTA and CDR2 FQGNSA. The CDR3 spans 14 residues.

The J gene is TRBJ2-2, the V gene TRBV12-5; the D call from TCRdb, TRBD2, cannot be confirmed without DNA. Germline V CDR1 and CDR2: LGHNT, FRNRAP. The CDR3 loop spans 16 amino acids. Here the CDR3 reads CASGLTLSGSTGELFF.

V and J are TRBV11-2 and TRBJ2-1; without DNA, the TCRdb call of TRBD2 cannot be checked. The CDR3 contains 14 residues. Per germline, CDR1 SGHAT and CDR2 FQNNGV. The CDR3: CASSTGLADNEQFF.

The J gene is TRBJ1-5, the V gene TRBV7-7. The germline gives CDR1 SSHAT, CDR2 FNYEAQ (reference sequence). This CDR3 has 13 residues. The CDR3 sequence: CASSLAPNQPQHF.

This clonotype is called medium-sized based on its frequency. This chain uses TRBV29-1 with TRBJ2-7; TCRdb lists TRBD2, though no DNA is available to test this call. CDR1 and CDR2 from the germline V gene are SQVTM and ANQGSEA. The CDR3 contains 15 residues. CDR3 residues: CSVEDPGSNYVEQYF.

The gene calls are TRBV7-9 and TRBJ2-7. The CDR3 sequence is 13 residues long. CDR1 SEHNR and CDR2 FQNEAQ come from the germline V gene (reference sequence). The chain's CDR3 is CASSLAISYEQYF.

This clonotype shows up as medium-sized by frequency. The chain is built from TRBV7-9 and TRBJ2-1. The CDR3 contains 14 residues. Germline CDR1 reads SEHNR; CDR2 reads FQNEAQ (reference sequence). CDR3 loop: CASSLQHMSNEQFF. Full variable domain (remainder filled in from reference TRBV7-9 and TRBJ2-1): DTGVSQNPRHKITKRGQNVTFRCDPISEHNRLYWYRQTLGQGPEFLTYFQNEAQLEKSRLLSDRFSAERPKGSFSTLEIQRTEQGDSAMYLCASSLQHMSNEQFFGPGTRLTVL.

The rearrangement links TRBV28 to TRBJ1-5. Germline V lookup: CDR1 MDHEN, CDR2 SYDVKM. The CDR3 contains 15 residues. The CDR3 loop reads CASSSLTTSYQPQHF.

The chain recombines TRBV29-1 with TRBJ1-1. Germline CDR1 and CDR2: SQVTM and ANQGSEA. This CDR3 contains 13 residues. This chain's CDR3 is CSVEGVVNTEAFF.

V gene TRBV20-1 combines with J gene TRBJ1-5; TCRdb gives TRBD1 as the D gene, but with no DNA this cannot be confirmed. Germline CDR1 reads DFQATT; CDR2 reads SNEGSKA (reference sequence). This CDR3 contains 14 residues. CDR3 sequence: CSAPRSAGGPGQHF.